One and the same sample provided the 13 T cell receptor beta chains below, sequenced in a study of T cell responses to AZD1222 COVID-19 vaccine. The assay was immunoSEQ multiplex PCR, and TCRdb's table has in-frame clones only and misses some. The repertoire holds 90,000 to 120,000 clones, with approximately 90% as singletons. The material sequenced was peripheral blood, taken 28 days after the second AZD1222 dose. The receptors shown here come from an adult who received the AZD1222 COVID-19 vaccine.

V and J are TRBV4-1 and TRBJ1-1; the D is unclear. Germline CDR1 MGHRA, CDR2 YSYEKL. V lost 4 bases and J lost 1, with 4 bases in between. The CDR3 has 12 amino acids. Here the CDR3 reads CASSRQNTEAFF. DNA for the CDR3: TGCGCCAGCAGCCGACAGAACACTGAAGCTTTCTTT.

This chain links TRBV2 with TRBJ1-1; D is unresolved. This CDR3 is built from 17 residues. Germline CDR1 reads SNHLY; CDR2 reads FYNNEI. Trimming cost V 6 bases and J 1 base, with 21 bases left between them. For the CDR3, the DNA is TGTGCCAGCAGCGAACGGGGAGGACGACCTAAGAACACTGAAGCTTTCTTT. It specifies CASSERGGRPKNTEAFF.

The chain joins TRBV9 to TRBJ2-1; 7 bases fit TRBD2. The V segment lost 4 bases and the J segment 6 bases; nucleotides outside the gene matches: 4. This CDR3 has 13 residues. Germline CDR1 reads SGDLS; CDR2 reads YYNGEE. CDR3: CASSTSGANEQFF. The CDR3 bases are TGTGCCAGCAGCACCAGCGGGGCCAATGAGCAGTTCTTC. The full variable domain, its missing parts supplied by reference TRBV9 and TRBJ2-1, is DSGVTQTPKHLITATGQRVTLRCSPRSGDLSVYWYQQSLDQGLQFLIQYYNGEERAKGNILERFSAQQFPDLHSELNLSSLELGDSALYFCASSTSGANEQFFGPGTRLTVL.

The rearrangement links TRBV6-5 to TRBJ1-1; a weak D match, TRBD1 (6 bases). The germline CDR1 and CDR2 sequences are MNHEY and SVGAGI. V gave up 4 bases and J gave up 1 base, with 7 bases separating them. CDR3 size: 13 residues. As DNA, the CDR3 is TGTGCCAGCAGTTGGGGACAGAACACTGAAGCTTTCTTT. Translating gives CASSWGQNTEAFF.

The rearrangement links TRBV11-2 to TRBJ2-7; TRBD1 matches at 12 bases. The CDR3 covers 16 residues. Germline V lookup: CDR1 SGHAT, CDR2 FQNNGV. V gave up 5 bases and J gave up 5 bases; unmatched junction bases: 10. The CDR3 sequence: CASSLTGTGGRNEQYF. CDR3 bases: TGTGCCAGCAGCCTCACCGGGACAGGGGGCAGGAACGAGCAGTACTTC.

The V gene is TRBV19, the J gene TRBJ1-5, with a weak D call TRBD1 (5 bases). CDR3 length equals 14 residues. Germline-derived CDR1 and CDR2 are LNHDA and SQIVND (reference sequence). The ends were cut back, 5 bases at V and 0 bases at J, with 8 bases in the middle. The CDR3 coding sequence is TGTGCCAGTAGTCGGGGGAATAGCAATCAGCCCCAGCATTTT. Protein sequence: CASSRGNSNQPQHF. Full variable domain (missing parts from reference TRBV19 and TRBJ1-5): DGGITQSPKYLFRKEGQNVTLSCEQNLNHDAMYWYRQDPGQGLRLIYYSQIVNDFQKGDIAEGYSVSREKKESFPLTVTSAQKNPTAFYLCASSRGNSNQPQHFGDGTRLSIL.

V usage is TRBV30 and J usage is TRBJ2-7; D is unclear. CDR3 length: 11 amino acids. Deletions cut 3 bases from V and 2 bases from J, with 5 bases between. CDR1 and CDR2 (germline): GTSNPN, SVGIG (reference sequence). CDR3 sequence (DNA): TGTGCCTGGAGCGACCCCTACGAGCAGTACTTC. Amino acids: CAWSDPYEQYF. Drawing the rest from reference TRBV30 and TRBJ2-7, the complete variable domain is SQTIHQWPATLVQPVGSPLSLECTVEGTSNPNLYWYRQAAGRGLQLLFYSVGIGQISSEVPQNLSASRPQDRQFILSSKKLLLSDSGFYLCAWSDPYEQYFGPGTRLTVT.

The V call is TRBV16, the J call TRBJ2-1; the match to TRBD2 covers 7 bases. J gave up 10 bases and V 3 bases, and 12 bases lay outside the gene matches. Germline V CDR1 and CDR2: KGHSY, FQNENV. The CDR3 has 15 residues. The CDR3 spells CASSQSGGGPREQFF. The CDR3 nucleotides read TGTGCCAGCAGCCAGTCGGGGGGAGGGCCGCGGGAGCAGTTCTTC.

The rearrangement uses TRBV30 and TRBJ2-1, with D unresolved. With 4 bases removed from V and 0 bases from J, the gap between germline ends came to 13 bases. Germline loops: CDR1 GTSNPN, CDR2 SVGIG (reference sequence). The CDR3 is 15 amino acids. For the CDR3, the DNA is TGTGCCTGGACCCTAGGGCGGAACTCCTACAATGAGCAGTTCTTC. This codes for CAWTLGRNSYNEQFF.

The chain is built from TRBV3-1 (or the pseudogene TRBV3-2) and TRBJ1-1; D remains ambiguous. The CDR3 sequence is 14 residues long. Trimming stripped 1 base from V and 4 bases from J, with 10 bases between. Germline lookup yields CDR1 LGHDT and CDR2 YNNKEL (reference sequence). This chain's CDR3 is CASSQGGVGTEAFF. CDR3 in DNA: TGTGCCAGCAGCCAAGGTGGGGTGGGCACTGAAGCTTTCTTT.

This chain connects TRBV6-6 to TRBJ1-6, with D perhaps matching TRBD1 (5 bases). V shed 7 bases and J shed 7 bases, with 17 bases lying between them. The CDR3 loop spans 15 amino acids. Germline CDR1 MNHNY, CDR2 SVGAGI (reference sequence). DNA of the CDR3: TGTGCCAGCACCCCGCAGGGATTCGGGAATTCACCCCTCCACTTT. Translating gives CASTPQGFGNSPLHF.

The gene calls are TRBV7-3 and TRBJ2-1; D unclear. V lost 0 bases and J 5 bases, leaving 8 bases between the germline ends. The CDR3 sequence is 14 residues long. The germline V gene encodes CDR1 SGHTA and CDR2 FQGTGA. CDR3 DNA sequence: TGTGCCAGCAGCTTAACGGCACTAAACAATGAGCAGTTCTTC. Its translation: CASSLTALNNEQFF. The full variable domain, its missing parts supplied by reference TRBV7-3 and TRBJ2-1, is GAGVSQTPSNKVTEKGKYVELRCDPISGHTALYWYRQSLGQGPEFLIYFQGTGAADDSGLPNDRFFAVRPEGSVSTLKIQRTERGDSAVYLCASSLTALNNEQFFGPGTRLTVL.

J is TRBJ1-1 and V is TRBV7-3; perhaps TRBD1 as D (5 bases). The CDR3 loop spans 17 amino acids. V shed 4 bases and J shed 0 bases, with 18 bases lying between them. Germline V lookup: CDR1 SGHTA, CDR2 FQGTGA. CDR3 residues: CASSSTALRQMNTEAFF. The CDR3 DNA reads TGTGCCAGCAGCTCGACCGCGTTACGACAGATGAACACTGAAGCTTTCTTT.